This is a list of T cell receptor beta chains from one sample in a study of blood T cell repertoires in COVID-19. TCRdb's copy holds only in-frame clones and misses some; the assay was immunoSEQ multiplex PCR. The sample includes over 300,000 clones, around 90% of them seen just once. Sequencing was done on a sample of peripheral blood. These receptors were collected from a young man with active or convalescent COVID-19. Each CDR3 is given with its conserved first and last residue. Each record gives: J gene, clone size, D gene, CDR3 length, V gene, CDR3 DNA, CDR3 protein. The D gene is left open where the match is weak. A row's size may be missing; if present it is once, few, many or a size class.

TRBJ1-5,few,TRBD1,15,TRBV7-2,TGTGCCAGCAGCTTAGTGGGACAGGGCAATCAGCCCCAGCATTTT,CASSLVGQGNQPQHF
TRBJ1-5,-,-,17,TRBV5-5,TGTGCCAGCAGCTTGGGGGAACAGGACCCTTACAATCAGCCCCAGCATTTT,CASSLGEQDPYNQPQHF
TRBJ2-2,-,TRBD1,14,TRBV7-3,TGTGCCAGCAGTTCAACAGGGGTCACCGGGGAGCTGTTTTTT,CASSSTGVTGELFF
TRBJ1-5,-,TRBD1,15,TRBV2,TGTGCCAGCAGCGACAGGGTTTTAAGCAATCAGCCCCAGCATTTT,CASSDRVLSNQPQHF
TRBJ2-7,-,TRBD1,15,TRBV18,TGTGCCAGCTCACCGCGGGACAGGGCCTCCTACGAGCAGTACTTC,CASSPRDRASYEQYF
TRBJ1-5,-,-,18,TRBV28,TGTGCCAGCAGTTTATTGGTCGAGGCCCCGTACCTTAATCAGCCCCAGCATTTT,CASSLLVEAPYLNQPQHF
TRBJ2-7,once,TRBD2,15,TRBV2,TGTGCCAGCAAGACCAGACTAGCGGGGTGGGAGGAGCAGTACTTC,CASKTRLAGWEEQYF
TRBJ1-2,-,-,18,TRBV28,TGTGCCAGCAGTCGCCTAAGGGGGGGCGGACGGATTAACTATGGCTACACCTTC,CASSRLRGGGRINYGYTF
TRBJ2-7,-,TRBD2,14,TRBV6-5,TGTGCCACCATAAAGACTAGCGGGGCGCGGGAGCAGTACTTC,CATIKTSGAREQYF
TRBJ2-1,-,-,15,TRBV7-3,TGTGCCAGCAGCCGACGCGGTAGTGATTACAATGAGCAGTTCTTC,CASSRRGSDYNEQFF
TRBJ2-7,-,-,12,TRBV29-1,TGCAGCGTTCACCGCGGCGGCCACGAGCAGTACTTC,CSVHRGGHEQYF
TRBJ2-7,-,-,15,TRBV28,TGTGCCAGCAGTTTACTAAGGGGCTCCCCCTACGAGCAGTACTTC,CASSLLRGSPYEQYF
TRBJ1-1,once,TRBD1,13,TRBV18,TGTGCCAGCTCACCGGGACAGCGCCCTGAAGCTTTCTTT,CASSPGQRPEAFF
TRBJ1-3,-,-,13,TRBV29-1,TGCAGCGTTGATGTTATTGAAGAGAACACCATATATTTT,CSVDVIEENTIYF
TRBJ1-6,-,-,14,TRBV6-5,TGTGCCAGCAGTTACAGTTCGGCGGTCTCACCCCTCCACTTT,CASSYSSAVSPLHF
TRBJ1-1,once,-,11,TRBV28,TGTGCCAGCACGGGGAACACTGAAGCTTTCTTT,CASTGNTEAFF